Below, one TCR beta chain is given with its context. Its antigen is unknown. The same CDR3 also results from other DNA sequences found in this sample. This sample is part of a study of cytomegalovirus exposure and HLA in healthy donors. Trimming removed 3 bases from V and 4 bases from J, with 10 bases in between. The CDR3 contains 13 residues. The germline CDR1 and CDR2 sequences are GTSNPN and SVGIG (reference sequence). PCR was performed using 60 Vbeta and 13 Jbeta primers. TCRdb's copy holds only in-frame clones and misses some; the assay was immunoSEQ multiplex PCR. The sample lists approximately 120,000 clones, around 80% occurring once. Notes on the study in general: Follow-up analysis later connected one missense variant in DCLRE1C with trimming of TCR beta V- and J-genes. In a later analysis, HLA-associated beta chains showed higher expansion and lower generation probabilities than comparable chains.

The gene calls are TRBV30 and TRBJ1-5, with TRBD1 as a possible D gene (5 bases). The sequence derives from a woman aged 25 to 39 in good health and CMV-seronegative. The sequenced sample consisted of PBMCs. CDR3 amino acids: CAWSGGGNQPQHF. Written as DNA, the CDR3 is TGTGCCTGGAGCGGGGGAGGGAATCAGCCCCAGCATTTT.